This record concerns one T cell receptor beta chain sequence. Its specificity is unknown. Germline V lookup: CDR1 SGHAT, CDR2 FQNNGV. The CDR3 extends over 19 amino acids. The ends lost 5 bases at V and 4 bases at J; junction bases unmatched: 22. Profiled with immunoSEQ multiplex PCR; TCRdb holds only in-frame clones, not every one. The data contain about 170,000 clones, 90% of them seen just once; the ten biggest clones take up around 1.5%. The sample originates from a study of T cell responses to AZD1222 COVID-19 vaccine. Study-wide results and limits: Two doses of AZD1222 preceded a rise in Spike-specific TCR breadth and depth.

This receptor was taken from an adult in good health. The source was peripheral blood, collected on day 0 of AZD1222 vaccination. The rearrangement joins TRBV11-2 to TRBJ1-2, with 7 bases that match TRBD1. Written as DNA, the CDR3 is TGTGCCAGCAGCGAGAAATACGGGACAGCCCGTTTTGGATTCTATGGCTACACCTTC. As protein: CASSEKYGTARFGFYGYTF.